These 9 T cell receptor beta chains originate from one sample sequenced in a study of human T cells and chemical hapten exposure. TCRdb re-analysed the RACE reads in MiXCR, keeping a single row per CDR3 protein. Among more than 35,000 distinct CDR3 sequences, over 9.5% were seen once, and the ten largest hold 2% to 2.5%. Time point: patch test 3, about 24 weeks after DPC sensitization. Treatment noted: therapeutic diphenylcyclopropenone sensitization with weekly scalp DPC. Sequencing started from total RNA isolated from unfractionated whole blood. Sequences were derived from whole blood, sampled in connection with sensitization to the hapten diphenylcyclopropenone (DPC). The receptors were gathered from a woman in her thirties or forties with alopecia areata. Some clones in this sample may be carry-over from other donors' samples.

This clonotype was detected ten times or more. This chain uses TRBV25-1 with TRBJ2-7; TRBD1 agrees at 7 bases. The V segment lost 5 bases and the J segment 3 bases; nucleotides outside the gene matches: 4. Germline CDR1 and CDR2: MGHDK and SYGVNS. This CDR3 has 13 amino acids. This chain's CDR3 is CASSPTGSYEQYF. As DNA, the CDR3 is TGTGCCAGCAGTCCGACAGGGAGCTACGAGCAGTACTTC.

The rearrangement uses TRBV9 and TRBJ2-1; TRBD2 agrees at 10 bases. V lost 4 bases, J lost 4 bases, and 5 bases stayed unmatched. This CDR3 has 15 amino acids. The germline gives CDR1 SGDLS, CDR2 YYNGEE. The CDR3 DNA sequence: TGTGCCAGCAGCACAGGACTAGCGGATTACAATGAGCAGTTCTTC. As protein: CASSTGLADYNEQFF.

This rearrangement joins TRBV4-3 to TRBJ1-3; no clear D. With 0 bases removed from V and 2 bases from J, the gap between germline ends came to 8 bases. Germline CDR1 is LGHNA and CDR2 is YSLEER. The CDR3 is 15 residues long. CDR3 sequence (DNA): TGCGCCAGCAGCCAAGATTTGGCGGCTGGAAACACCATATATTTT. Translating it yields CASSQDLAAGNTIYF.

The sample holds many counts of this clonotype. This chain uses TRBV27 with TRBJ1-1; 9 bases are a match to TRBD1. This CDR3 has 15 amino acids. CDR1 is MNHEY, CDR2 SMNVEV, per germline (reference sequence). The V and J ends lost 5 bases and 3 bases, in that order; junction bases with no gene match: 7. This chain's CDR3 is CASSPDRGGYTEAFF. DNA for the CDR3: TGTGCCAGCAGTCCCGACAGGGGGGGGTACACTGAAGCTTTCTTT.

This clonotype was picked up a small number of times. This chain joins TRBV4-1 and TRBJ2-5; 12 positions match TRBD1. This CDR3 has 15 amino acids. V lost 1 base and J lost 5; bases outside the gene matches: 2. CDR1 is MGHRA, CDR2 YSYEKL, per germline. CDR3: CASSQAGTGGETQYF. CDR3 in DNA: TGCGCCAGCAGCCAAGCTGGGACAGGGGGCGAGACCCAGTACTTC.

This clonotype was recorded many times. CDR3 amino acids: CASRASSYNEQFF. CDR3 DNA: TGTGCCAGCAGGGCTAGCTCCTACAATGAGCAGTTCTTC. The chain is built from TRBV2 and TRBJ2-1; D remains unclear. CDR1 and CDR2 (germline): SNHLY, FYNNEI. CDR3 length: 13 amino acids. With 6 bases removed from V and 0 bases from J, the gap between germline ends came to 6 bases.

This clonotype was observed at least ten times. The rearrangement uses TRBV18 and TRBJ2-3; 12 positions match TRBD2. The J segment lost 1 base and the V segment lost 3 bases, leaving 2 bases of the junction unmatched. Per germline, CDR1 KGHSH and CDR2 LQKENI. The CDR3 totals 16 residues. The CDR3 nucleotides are TGTGCCAGCTCACCCCGACTAGCGGGGGGCACAGATACGCAGTATTTT. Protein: CASSPRLAGGTDTQYF.

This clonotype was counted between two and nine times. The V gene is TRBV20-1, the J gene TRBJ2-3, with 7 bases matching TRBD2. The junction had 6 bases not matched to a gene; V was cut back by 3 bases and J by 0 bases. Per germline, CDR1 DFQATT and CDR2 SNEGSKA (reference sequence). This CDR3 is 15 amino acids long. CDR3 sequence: CSASPGTTSTDTQYF. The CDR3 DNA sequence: TGCAGTGCTAGTCCCGGGACTACGAGCACAGATACGCAGTATTTT.

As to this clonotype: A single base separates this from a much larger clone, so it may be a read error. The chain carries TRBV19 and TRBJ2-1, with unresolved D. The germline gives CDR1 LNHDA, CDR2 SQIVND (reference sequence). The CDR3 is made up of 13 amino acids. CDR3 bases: TGTCCCAGTAAGGTCCTGGCTAGCAATGAGCAGTTCTTC. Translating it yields CPSKVLASNEQFF.